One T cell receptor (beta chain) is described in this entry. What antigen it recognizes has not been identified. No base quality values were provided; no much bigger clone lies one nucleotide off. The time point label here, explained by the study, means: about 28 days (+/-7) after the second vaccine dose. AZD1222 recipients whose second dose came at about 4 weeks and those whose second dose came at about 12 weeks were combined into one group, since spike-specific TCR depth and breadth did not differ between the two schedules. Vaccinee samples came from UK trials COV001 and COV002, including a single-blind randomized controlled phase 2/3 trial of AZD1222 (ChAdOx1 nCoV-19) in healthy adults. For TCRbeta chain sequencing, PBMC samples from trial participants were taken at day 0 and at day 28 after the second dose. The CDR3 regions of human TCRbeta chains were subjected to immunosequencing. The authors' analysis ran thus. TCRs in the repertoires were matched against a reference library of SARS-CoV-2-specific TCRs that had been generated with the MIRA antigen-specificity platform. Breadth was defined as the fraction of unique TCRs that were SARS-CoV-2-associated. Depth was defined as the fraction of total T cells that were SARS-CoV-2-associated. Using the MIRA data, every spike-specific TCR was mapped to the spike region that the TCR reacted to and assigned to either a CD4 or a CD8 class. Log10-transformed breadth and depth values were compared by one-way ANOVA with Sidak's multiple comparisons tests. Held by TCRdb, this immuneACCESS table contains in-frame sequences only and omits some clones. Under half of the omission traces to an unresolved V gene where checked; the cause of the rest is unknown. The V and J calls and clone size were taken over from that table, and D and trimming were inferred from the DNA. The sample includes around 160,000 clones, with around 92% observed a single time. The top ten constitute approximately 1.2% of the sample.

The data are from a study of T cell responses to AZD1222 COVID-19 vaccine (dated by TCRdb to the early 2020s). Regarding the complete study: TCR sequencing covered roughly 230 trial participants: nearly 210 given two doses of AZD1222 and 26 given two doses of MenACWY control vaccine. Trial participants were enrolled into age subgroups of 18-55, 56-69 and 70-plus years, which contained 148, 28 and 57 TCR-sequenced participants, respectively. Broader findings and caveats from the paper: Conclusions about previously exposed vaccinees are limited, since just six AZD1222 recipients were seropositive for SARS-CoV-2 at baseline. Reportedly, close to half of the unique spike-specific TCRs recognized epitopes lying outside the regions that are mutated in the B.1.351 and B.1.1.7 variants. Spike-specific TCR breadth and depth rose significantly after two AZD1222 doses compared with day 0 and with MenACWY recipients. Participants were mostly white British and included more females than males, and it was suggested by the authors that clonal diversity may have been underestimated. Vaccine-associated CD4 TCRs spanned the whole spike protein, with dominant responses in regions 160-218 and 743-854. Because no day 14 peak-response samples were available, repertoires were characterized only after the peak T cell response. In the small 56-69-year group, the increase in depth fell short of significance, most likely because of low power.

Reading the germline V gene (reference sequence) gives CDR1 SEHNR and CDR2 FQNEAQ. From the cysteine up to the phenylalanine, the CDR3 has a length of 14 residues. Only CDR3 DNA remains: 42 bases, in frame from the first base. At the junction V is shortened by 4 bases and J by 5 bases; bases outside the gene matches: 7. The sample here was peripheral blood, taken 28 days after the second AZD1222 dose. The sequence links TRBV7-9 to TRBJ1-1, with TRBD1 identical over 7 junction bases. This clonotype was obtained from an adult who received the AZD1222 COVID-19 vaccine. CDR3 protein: CASSSSTGRTEAFF. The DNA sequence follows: TGTGCCAGCAGCTCGTCGACAGGGAGAACTGAAGCTTTCTTT.